Listed below are T cell receptor beta chains from one sample, sequenced in a study of spatial heterogeneity in lung cancer. MiXCR, applied by TCRdb to the 5' RACE reads, yields one record per CDR3 protein. The sample includes about 39,000 distinct CDR3 sequences, approximately 5.5% of them seen just once. This specimen was PBMCs, taken at surgery. These receptors all come from a male donor with early-stage non-small cell lung cancer. Both conserved end residues are part of each CDR3. Each record gives: J gene, V gene, clone size, D gene, CDR3 protein, CDR3 DNA. A D gene is named only where the DNA matches it firmly. Rows give clone size only sometimes, using once, few, many, or a class for an expanded clone.

>TRBJ1-4|TRBV27|few|NA
CASSSLNEKLFF
TGTGCCAGCAGTTCTCTTAATGAAAAACTGTTTTTT
>TRBJ1-5|TRBV27|many|NA
CASSFSGGDQPQHF
TGTGCCAGCAGTTTTTCTGGGGGCGATCAGCCCCAGCATTTT
>TRBJ2-7|TRBV7-2|NA|NA
CASSFYTGIEQYF
TGTGCCAGCAGTTTTTATACGGGGATCGAGCAGTACTTC
>TRBJ1-2|TRBV5-1|many|TRBD1
CASSLTGGIYGYTF
TGCGCCAGCAGCTTAACAGGGGGCATCTATGGCTACACCTTC
>TRBJ1-5|TRBV12-3/TRBV12-4|many|NA
CASSLSGSNQPQHF
TGTGCCAGCAGTTTAAGTGGGAGCAATCAGCCCCAGCATTTT
>TRBJ2-2|TRBV20-1|many|NA
CSATLGNTGELFF
TGCAGTGCCACCCTAGGGAACACCGGGGAGCTGTTTTTT
>TRBJ2-4|TRBV20-1|many|NA
CSARSYLSGRNIQYF
TGCAGTGCTAGAAGTTACCTTTCCGGTCGAAACATTCAGTACTTC
>TRBJ2-1|TRBV27|many|NA
CASSLQGSSYNEQFF
TGTGCCAGCAGTTTACAGGGGAGCTCATACAATGAGCAGTTCTTC
>TRBJ2-7|TRBV10-3|few|TRBD2
CATQTSGDSYEQYF
TGTGCCACCCAGACTAGCGGGGACTCCTACGAGCAGTACTTC
>TRBJ2-3|TRBV7-3|few|TRBD2
CASSQRGLFLDTQYF
TGTGCCAGCAGCCAGCGGGGGTTGTTTTTGGATACGCAGTATTTT
>TRBJ1-3|TRBV5-1|few|NA
CASSSGTVSGNTIYF
TGCGCCAGCAGCTCGGGGACGGTCTCTGGAAACACCATATATTTT
>TRBJ2-1|TRBV24-1|many|TRBD2
CATSDPTSGAYNEQFF
TGTGCCACCAGTGATCCGACTAGCGGGGCTTACAATGAGCAGTTCTTC
>TRBJ2-5|TRBV7-2|many|TRBD1
CASSFSPGTGGVGHQETQYF
TGTGCCAGCAGCTTCTCCCCCGGGACAGGGGGCGTTGGACACCAAGAGACCCAGTACTTC
>TRBJ2-3|TRBV30|few|NA
CAWSRGPDTQYF
TGTGCCTGGAGTCGGGGGCCAGATACGCAGTATTTT
>TRBJ2-7|TRBV20-1|NA|NA
CSARTTSYEQYF
TGCAGTGCTCGTACTACCTCCTACGAGCAGTACTTC
>TRBJ2-1|TRBV20-1|many|TRBD2
CSARDAGGDNEQFF
TGCAGTGCTAGAGATGCCGGGGGGGACAATGAGCAGTTCTTC
>TRBJ1-5|TRBV12-3/TRBV12-4|many|NA
CASSPSYSNQPQHF
TGTGCCAGCAGTCCGTCCTATAGCAATCAGCCCCAGCATTTT
>TRBJ1-1|TRBV5-5|many|NA
CASSLYGGGTEAFF
TGTGCCAGCAGCTTGTACGGGGGGGGGACTGAAGCTTTCTTT
>TRBJ1-6|TRBV27|many|NA
CASSSGGAQNSPLHF
TGTGCCAGCAGTTCTGGGGGGGCGCAAAATTCACCCCTCCACTTT
>TRBJ2-7|TRBV3-1|NA|NA
CASSQDDRYYKQYF
TGTGCCAGCAGCCAAGATGACAGGTATTACAAGCAGTACTTC
>TRBJ1-2|TRBV30|NA|NA
CAWSLSANYGYTF
TGTGCCTGGAGTTTATCAGCTAACTATGGCTACACCTTC
>TRBJ2-7|TRBV10-3|many|NA
CAVSSTKTYSYEQYF
TGTGCCGTTAGTTCCACTAAGACTTACTCCTACGAGCAGTACTTC
>TRBJ2-2|TRBV4-3|many|NA
CASSQTGNTGELFF
TGCGCCAGCAGCCAGACTGGAAACACCGGGGAGCTGTTTTTT
>TRBJ2-3|TRBV27|many|TRBD2
CASSLKPSGVSTDTQYF
TGTGCCAGCAGTTTAAAACCTAGCGGGGTGAGCACAGATACGCAGTATTTT
>TRBJ2-6|TRBV20-1|NA|TRBD1
CSARHPITGVGANVLTF
TGCAGTGCTAGACACCCAATTACAGGGGTTGGGGCCAACGTCCTGACTTTC
>TRBJ1-5|TRBV19|few|NA
CASAPYSNQPQHF
TGTGCCAGTGCACCTTATAGCAATCAGCCCCAGCATTTT
>TRBJ1-5|TRBV28|NA|NA
CASSFPRGENQPQHF
TGTGCCAGCAGTTTCCCCAGGGGCGAAAATCAGCCCCAGCATTTT
>TRBJ2-3|TRBV7-8|many|NA
CASSLDLADTQYF
TGTGCCAGCAGCTTAGATCTCGCAGATACGCAGTATTTT
>TRBJ2-7|TRBV4-1|few|TRBD2
CASSQPLAGGSYEQYF
TGCGCCAGCAGCCAACCCTTAGCGGGGGGTTCCTACGAGCAGTACTTC
>TRBJ1-1|TRBV7-9|many|NA
CASSREAGLTEAFF
TGTGCCAGCAGCCGGGAGGCCGGGCTCACTGAAGCTTTCTTT
>TRBJ1-4|TRBV3-1|many|NA
CASSQGASPSTNEKLFF
TGTGCCAGCAGCCAAGGCGCGTCTCCCTCAACTAATGAAAAACTGTTTTTT
>TRBJ1-5|TRBV20-1|many|TRBD1
CSATEDRENQPQHF
TGCAGTGCAACCGAGGACAGGGAAAATCAGCCCCAGCATTTT
>TRBJ1-4|TRBV5-7|many|NA
CASSLTLLSDNEKLFF
TGTGCCAGCAGCTTGACCCTCCTCAGCGATAATGAAAAACTGTTTTTT
>TRBJ2-7|TRBV5-1|NA|NA
CASSLEGQLTYEQYF
TGCGCCAGCAGCTTGGAAGGACAGCTAACCTACGAGCAGTACTTC
>TRBJ1-5|TRBV2|NA|NA
CASRETELSNQPQHF
TGTGCCAGCAGAGAGACAGAGCTTAGCAATCAGCCCCAGCATTTT
>TRBJ2-7|TRBV6-6|many|NA
CASSFGTANPYEQYF
TGTGCCAGCAGCTTCGGGACTGCCAACCCCTACGAGCAGTACTTC
>TRBJ2-6|TRBV29-1|many|NA
CSVAATGANVLTF
TGCAGCGTTGCGGCAACTGGGGCCAACGTCCTGACTTTC
>TRBJ1-6|TRBV12-3/TRBV12-4|few|TRBD1
CASSLRDSPNSPLHF
TGTGCCAGCAGCTTAAGGGACAGTCCAAATTCACCCCTCCACTTT
>TRBJ2-2|TRBV11-2|many|TRBD1
CASRSPGQGAGELFF
TGTGCCAGCAGAAGTCCGGGACAGGGGGCCGGGGAGCTGTTTTTT
>TRBJ2-2|TRBV12-3/TRBV12-4|many|NA
CASSLENTGELFF
TGTGCCAGCAGCCTAGAGAACACCGGGGAGCTGTTTTTT
>TRBJ1-3|TRBV28|many|NA
CASKDGGGNTIYF
TGTGCCAGCAAGGACGGAGGAGGAAACACCATATATTTT
>TRBJ1-1|TRBV3-1|many|TRBD1
CASSRGQTNTEAFF
TGTGCCAGCAGCCGGGGACAGACGAACACTGAAGCTTTCTTT
>TRBJ2-7|TRBV28|many|TRBD1
CASKPTGDTYEQYF
TGTGCCAGCAAACCGACAGGGGACACCTACGAGCAGTACTTC
>TRBJ2-7|TRBV28|many|NA
CASSLRDGLSYEQYF
TGTGCCAGCAGTTTAAGAGACGGATTATCCTACGAGCAGTACTTC
>TRBJ2-7|TRBV11-3|few|NA
CASSLGFAISGRSSYEQYF
TGTGCCAGCAGCTTAGGTTTTGCTATTTCGGGACGGAGCTCCTACGAGCAGTACTTC
>TRBJ2-1|TRBV20-1|NA|TRBD2
CSARDLRPRGGLFF
TGCAGTGCTAGAGATCTCCGCCCTCGGGGGGGGCTGTTCTTC
>TRBJ2-7|TRBV6-6|many|TRBD2
CASNTGAGGSYEQYF
TGTGCCAGCAATACAGGAGCGGGGGGGTCCTACGAGCAGTACTTC
>TRBJ2-5|TRBV4-1|few|TRBD2
CASSPGTSGSGTQYF
TGCGCCAGCAGCCCGGGGACTAGCGGGTCGGGGACCCAGTACTTC